Listed below are T cell receptor beta chains from one sample, sequenced in a study of shared clonotypes between healthy human individuals. Profiling relied on immunoSEQ multiplex PCR, and the TCRdb table lists in-frame clones only, not all of them. The table has a few million clones, roughly nine tenths seen once; the top ten hold over 0.12%. Source material: naive CD4+ T cells sorted from blood. These TCRs come from a man aged 18 to 30 in good health. The conserved cysteine and the conserved F or W are not part of the CDR3 here.

CDR3	V	J
ASSLKTVEAF	TRBV7-9	TRBJ1-1
ASRGDGYNYGYT	TRBV6-6	TRBJ1-2
AGGSYNSPLH	TRBV7-2	TRBJ1-6
AISVAGGPTDTQY	TRBV10-3	TRBJ2-3
ASSPRGGNQPQH	TRBV18	TRBJ1-5
SVEGQNSYEQY	TRBV29-1	TRBJ2-7
ASSTRFQVEKLF	TRBV7-8	TRBJ1-4
ASSDSWGQPQH	TRBV6-4	TRBJ1-5
AWSVRGDEQF	TRBV30	TRBJ2-1
ASSQVSEGAHGELF	TRBV4-2	TRBJ2-2
ASRGGYEQF	TRBV19	TRBJ2-1
ASRGTGGSAYNSPLH	TRBV5-1	TRBJ1-6
AWSVAGTGNYEQY	TRBV30	TRBJ2-7
ASSRGQGNIQY	TRBV6-6	TRBJ2-4
ASSFLSEQY	TRBV5-1	TRBJ2-7
ASSSKGEGTQEQY	TRBV5-4	TRBJ2-7
ASKSGRSTDTQY	TRBV9	TRBJ2-3
ASSLVSRDEQY	TRBV5-6	TRBJ2-7
ASSLARGGYT	TRBV7-2	TRBJ1-2
ASAGGSGMTEQY	TRBV10-2	TRBJ2-7
ASSQRTVSSYT	TRBV14	TRBJ1-2
ASSTQNQPYNEQF	TRBV7-2	TRBJ2-1
SPTHEGARNYGYT	TRBV29-1	TRBJ1-2
ASRVAGTDTQY	TRBV5-1	TRBJ2-3
ASSLSRLATDTQY	TRBV18	TRBJ2-3
SVQTGQGNTEAF	TRBV29-1	TRBJ1-1
ASSAGTGNGELF	TRBV7-9	TRBJ2-2
ASSLEPMTGLGETQY	TRBV5-1	TRBJ2-5
ASSLDKRGGDYNEQF	TRBV11-2	TRBJ2-1
AISETLAGGDEQF	TRBV10-3	TRBJ2-1
AWSRDNEQF	TRBV30	TRBJ2-1
ASSGQGVNEQF	TRBV6-1	TRBJ2-1
ASSPGTQDYEQY	TRBV18	TRBJ2-7
AWSGGAGEKLF	TRBV30	TRBJ1-4
ASRVGSVNTGELF	TRBV2	TRBJ2-2
ASSPRAGGEYEQY	TRBV6-1	TRBJ2-7
ASSRPGLAEYEQY	TRBV4-1	TRBJ2-7
ASQPTGGSYEQY	TRBV7-2	TRBJ2-7
AISGTGRGTEAF	TRBV10-3	TRBJ1-1
ASSHLFSWADRGAF	TRBV4-1	TRBJ1-1
ASSLGVVFYGYT	TRBV7-8	TRBJ1-2
ASSRQVKGHEQF	TRBV6-5	TRBJ2-1
ASSLAGFGGIPLEQY	TRBV7-9	TRBJ2-7